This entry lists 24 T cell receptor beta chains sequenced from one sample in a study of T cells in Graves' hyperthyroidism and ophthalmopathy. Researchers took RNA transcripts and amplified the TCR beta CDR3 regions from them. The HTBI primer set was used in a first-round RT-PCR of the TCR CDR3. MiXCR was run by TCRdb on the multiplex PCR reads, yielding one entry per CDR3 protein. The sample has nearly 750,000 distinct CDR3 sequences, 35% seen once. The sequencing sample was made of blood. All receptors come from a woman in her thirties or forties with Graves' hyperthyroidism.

The CDR3 DNA reads TGTGCCAGCACCTATTCTTGGACAGGGGTTGCCTACGAGCAGTACTTC. This gives the protein CASTYSWTGVAYEQYF. This sequence joins TRBV11-2 and TRBJ2-7, with 9 bases matching TRBD1. CDR1 and CDR2 from the germline V gene are SGHAT and FQNNGV. The CDR3 has 16 residues. After removal of 7 bases from V and 2 bases from J, the junction contained 12 bases not matched to a gene. Variable domain in full (rest from reference TRBV11-2 and TRBJ2-7): EAGVAQSPRYKIIEKRQSVAFWCNPISGHATLYWYQQILGQGPKLLIQFQNNGVVDDSQLPKDRFSAERLKGVDSTLKIQPAKLEDSAVYLCASTYSWTGVAYEQYFGPGTRLTVT.

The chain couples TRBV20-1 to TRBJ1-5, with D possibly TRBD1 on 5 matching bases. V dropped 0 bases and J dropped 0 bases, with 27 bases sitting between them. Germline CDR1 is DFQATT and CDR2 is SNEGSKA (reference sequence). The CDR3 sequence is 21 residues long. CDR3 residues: CSARDARSGGSVSYSNQPQHF. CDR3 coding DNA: TGCAGTGCTAGAGACGCAAGATCCGGGGGGTCCGTTTCCTATAGCAATCAGCCCCAGCATTTT.

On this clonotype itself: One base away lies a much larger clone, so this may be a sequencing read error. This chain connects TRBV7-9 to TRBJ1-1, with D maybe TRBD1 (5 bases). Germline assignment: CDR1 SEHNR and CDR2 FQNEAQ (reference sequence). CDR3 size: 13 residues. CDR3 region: CASSQQENTVAFF. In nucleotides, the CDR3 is TGTGCCAGCAGCCAACAGGAGAACACTGTAGCTTTCTTT.

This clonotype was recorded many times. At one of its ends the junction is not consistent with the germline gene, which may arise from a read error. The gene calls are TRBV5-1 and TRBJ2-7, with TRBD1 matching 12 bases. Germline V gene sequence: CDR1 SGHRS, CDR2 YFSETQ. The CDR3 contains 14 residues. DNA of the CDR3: TGTGCCAGCAGCACGGGACAGGGGGCGTACGAGCAGTACTTC. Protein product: CASSTGQGAYEQYF.

The CDR3 DNA reads TGTGCCACCAGTGATCCCTTGGGGACCGGGGGAAGCAATGAGCAGTTCTTC. It translates to CATSDPLGTGGSNEQFF. The chain links TRBV24-1 to TRBJ2-5, with D possibly matching TRBD2 (6 bases). Near its end, the DNA agrees better with TRBJ2-1, so the J call may be wrong. The germline V gene encodes CDR1 KGHDR and CDR2 SFDVKD. The CDR3 spans 17 residues.

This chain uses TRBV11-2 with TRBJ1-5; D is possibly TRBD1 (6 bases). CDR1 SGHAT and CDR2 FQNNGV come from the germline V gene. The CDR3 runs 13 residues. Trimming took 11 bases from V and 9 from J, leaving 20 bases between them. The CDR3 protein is CAETTGSYSPQHF. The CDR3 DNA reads TGTGCCGAAACGACAGGCTCGTACTCGCCCCAGCATTTT.

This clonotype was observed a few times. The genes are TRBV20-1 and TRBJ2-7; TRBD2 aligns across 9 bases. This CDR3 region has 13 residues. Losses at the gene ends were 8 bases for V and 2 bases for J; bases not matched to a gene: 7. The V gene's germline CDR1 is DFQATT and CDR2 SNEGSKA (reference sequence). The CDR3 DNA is TGCAGTAGAAAGACTAGCGGTACCTACGAGCAGTACTTC. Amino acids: CSRKTSGTYEQYF.

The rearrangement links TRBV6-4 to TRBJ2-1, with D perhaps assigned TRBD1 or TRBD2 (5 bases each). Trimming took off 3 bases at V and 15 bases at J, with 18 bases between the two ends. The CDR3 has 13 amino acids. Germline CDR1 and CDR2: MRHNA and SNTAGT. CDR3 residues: CASSEQRTRRMFF. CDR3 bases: TGTGCCAGCAGTGAGCAGCGGACAAGGCGGATGTTCTTC.

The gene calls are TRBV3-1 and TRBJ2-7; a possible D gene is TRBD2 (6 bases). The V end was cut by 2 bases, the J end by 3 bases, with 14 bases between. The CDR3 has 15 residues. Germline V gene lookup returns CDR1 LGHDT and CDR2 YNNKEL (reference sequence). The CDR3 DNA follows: TGTGCCAGCAGCCAAAGTCCGGGAGCCGGCTACGAGCAGTACTTC. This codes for CASSQSPGAGYEQYF.

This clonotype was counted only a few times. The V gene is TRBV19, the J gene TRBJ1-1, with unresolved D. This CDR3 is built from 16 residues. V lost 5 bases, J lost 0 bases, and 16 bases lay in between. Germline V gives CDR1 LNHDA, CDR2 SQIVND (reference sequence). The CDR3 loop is CASSFRNRGMNTEAFF. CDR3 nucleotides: TGTGCCAGTAGTTTCCGAAACCGAGGGATGAACACTGAAGCTTTCTTT.

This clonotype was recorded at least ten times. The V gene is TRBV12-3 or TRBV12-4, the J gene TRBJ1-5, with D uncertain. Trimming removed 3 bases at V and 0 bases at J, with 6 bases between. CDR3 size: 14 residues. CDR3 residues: CASSFDGSNQPQHF. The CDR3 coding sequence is TGTGCCAGCAGTTTCGACGGTAGCAATCAGCCCCAGCATTTT.

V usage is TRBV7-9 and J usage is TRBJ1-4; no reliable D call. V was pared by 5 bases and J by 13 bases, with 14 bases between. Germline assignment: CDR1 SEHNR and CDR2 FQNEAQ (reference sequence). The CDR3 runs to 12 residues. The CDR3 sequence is CASSHPTTRLFF. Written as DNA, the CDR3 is TGTGCCAGCAGCCACCCCACAACACGACTGTTTTTT.

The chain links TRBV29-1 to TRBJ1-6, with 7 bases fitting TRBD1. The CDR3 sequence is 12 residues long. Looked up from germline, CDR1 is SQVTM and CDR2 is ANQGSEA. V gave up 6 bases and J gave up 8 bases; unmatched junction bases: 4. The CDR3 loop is CSVGTVHSPLHF. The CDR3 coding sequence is TGCAGCGTAGGGACAGTTCATTCACCCCTCCACTTT.

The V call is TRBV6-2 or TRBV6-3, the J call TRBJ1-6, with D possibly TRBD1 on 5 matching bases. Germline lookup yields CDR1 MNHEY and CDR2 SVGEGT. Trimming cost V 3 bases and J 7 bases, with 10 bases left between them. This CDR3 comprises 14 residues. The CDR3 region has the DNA TGTGCCAGCAGTTATTGGGGGACCAATTCACCCCTCCACTTT. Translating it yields CASSYWGTNSPLHF.

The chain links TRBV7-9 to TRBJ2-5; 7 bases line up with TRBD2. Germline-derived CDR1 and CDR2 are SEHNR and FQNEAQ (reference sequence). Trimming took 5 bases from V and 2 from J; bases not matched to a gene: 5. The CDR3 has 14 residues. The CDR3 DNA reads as TGTGCCAGCAGCACACCCGGGGGGCAAGAGACCCAGTACTTC. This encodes CASSTPGGQETQYF.

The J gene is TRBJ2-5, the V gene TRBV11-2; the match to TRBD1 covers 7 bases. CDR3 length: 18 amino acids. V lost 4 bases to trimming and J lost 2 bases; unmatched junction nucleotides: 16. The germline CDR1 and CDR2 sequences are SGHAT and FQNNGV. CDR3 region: CASSSQDYTGATQETQYF. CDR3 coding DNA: TGTGCCAGCAGCTCCCAAGATTACACAGGGGCTACACAAGAGACCCAGTACTTC.

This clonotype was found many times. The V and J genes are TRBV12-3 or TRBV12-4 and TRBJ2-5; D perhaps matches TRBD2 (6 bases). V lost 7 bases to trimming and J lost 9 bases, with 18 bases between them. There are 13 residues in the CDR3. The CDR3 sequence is CASTTLSGGAQYF. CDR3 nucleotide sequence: TGTGCCAGCACTACCCTGTCGGGCGGGGCCCAGTACTTC.

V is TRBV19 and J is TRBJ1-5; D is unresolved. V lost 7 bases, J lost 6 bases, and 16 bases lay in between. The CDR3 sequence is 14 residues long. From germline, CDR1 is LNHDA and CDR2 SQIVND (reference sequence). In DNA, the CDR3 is TGTGCCAGTAACTTAAATCCCACGGGTCAGCCCCAGCATTTT. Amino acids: CASNLNPTGQPQHF.

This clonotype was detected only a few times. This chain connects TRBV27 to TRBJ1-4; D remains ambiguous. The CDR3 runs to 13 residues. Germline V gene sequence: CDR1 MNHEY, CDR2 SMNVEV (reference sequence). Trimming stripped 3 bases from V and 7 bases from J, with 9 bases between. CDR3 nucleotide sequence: TGTGCCAGCAGTTTCAGCGGACGTGAAAAACTGTTTTTT. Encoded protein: CASSFSGREKLFF.

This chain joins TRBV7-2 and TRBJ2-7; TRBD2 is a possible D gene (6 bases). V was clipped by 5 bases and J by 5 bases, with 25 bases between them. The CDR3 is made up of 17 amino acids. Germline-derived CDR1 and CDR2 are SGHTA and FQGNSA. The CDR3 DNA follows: TGTGCCAGCAGCCCACGCTCCGTCGGACTATCGTTCGACGAGCAGTACTTC. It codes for CASSPRSVGLSFDEQYF.

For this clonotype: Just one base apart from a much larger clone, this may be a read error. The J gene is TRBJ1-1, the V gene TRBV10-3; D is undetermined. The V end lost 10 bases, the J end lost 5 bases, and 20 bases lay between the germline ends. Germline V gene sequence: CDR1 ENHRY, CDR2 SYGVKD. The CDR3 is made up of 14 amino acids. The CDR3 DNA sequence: TGTGCCAGCGGCGTCCGATACGACCGGACTGAAGCTTTCTTT. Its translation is CASGVRYDRTEAFF.

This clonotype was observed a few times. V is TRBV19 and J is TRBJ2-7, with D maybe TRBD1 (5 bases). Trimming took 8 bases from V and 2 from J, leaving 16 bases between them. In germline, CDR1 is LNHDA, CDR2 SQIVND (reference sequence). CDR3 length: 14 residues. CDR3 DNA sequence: TGTGCCAGTGCTCAGGGATTTTCGACCTACGAGCAGTACTTC. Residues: CASAQGFSTYEQYF.

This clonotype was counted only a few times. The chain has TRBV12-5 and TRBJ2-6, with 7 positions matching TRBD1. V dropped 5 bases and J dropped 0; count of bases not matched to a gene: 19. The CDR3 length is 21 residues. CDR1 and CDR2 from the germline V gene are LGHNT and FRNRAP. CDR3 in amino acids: CASGRLLQGTTLGSGANVLTF. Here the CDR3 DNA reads TGTGCTAGTGGTCGTCTTTTACAGGGGACCACCCTAGGCTCTGGGGCCAACGTCCTGACTTTC.

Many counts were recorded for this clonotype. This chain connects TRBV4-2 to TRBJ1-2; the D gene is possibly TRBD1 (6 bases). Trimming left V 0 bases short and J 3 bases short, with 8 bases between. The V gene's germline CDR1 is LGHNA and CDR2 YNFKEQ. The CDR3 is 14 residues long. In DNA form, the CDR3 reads TGTGCCAGCAGCCAAGAACAGGGAGACTATGGCTACACCTTC. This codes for CASSQEQGDYGYTF.